This is a list of T cell receptor beta chains from one sample in a study of T cell repertoires in cytomegalovirus infection. TCRdb re-called the reads through MiXCR, storing one row per CDR3 protein. The sample carries 300,000 to 400,000 distinct CDR3 sequences, roughly 9.5% recorded once. Sequencing used PBMCs. Every receptor here comes from a human donor in good health (CMV status not recorded). Some clones in this sample may be carry-over from other donors' samples. Both conserved end residues are part of each CDR3. The D gene is left open where the match is weak. Clone size is not always given. Where it is, it says once, few, many or a class for expanded clones.

size: few; J: TRBJ1-1; D: -; V: TRBV10-2; length: 16; DNA: TGCGCCAGCAGTGAGGCGGGAGGGGCAGGGAACACTGAAGCTTTCTTT; CDR3: CASSEAGGAGNTEAFF
size: few; J: TRBJ1-2; D: -; V: TRBV24-1; length: 14; DNA: TGTGCCACCAGTGATCGGGGGATCGTTACTGGCTACACCTTC; CDR3: CATSDRGIVTGYTF
size: -; J: TRBJ1-4; D: -; V: TRBV2; length: 15; DNA: TGTGCCAGCAGTCTACTACAGGGAACTAATGAAAAACTGTTTTTT; CDR3: CASSLLQGTNEKLFF
size: few; J: TRBJ2-2; D: -; V: TRBV7-2; length: 15; DNA: TGTGCCAGCACCCCGGCACCTACGAACACCGGGGAGCTGTTTTTT; CDR3: CASTPAPTNTGELFF
size: -; J: TRBJ2-3; D: -; V: TRBV6-8; length: 14; DNA: TGTGCCAGCAGGACCGGGGCCCGCGCAGATACGCAGTATTTT; CDR3: CASRTGARADTQYF
size: few; J: TRBJ2-1; D: -; V: TRBV6-5; length: 17; DNA: TGTGCCAGCAGTTATCCGACGGTTGAGGGCTCCTACAATGAGCAGTTCTTC; CDR3: CASSYPTVEGSYNEQFF
size: -; J: TRBJ1-2; D: -; V: TRBV12-3/TRBV12-4; length: 14; DNA: TGTGCCAGCAGTTTACGGGGGCCCAACTATGGCTACACCTTC; CDR3: CASSLRGPNYGYTF
size: few; J: TRBJ2-1; D: -; V: TRBV9; length: 16; DNA: TGTGCCAGCAGCGCAACCGCCGGGGGGCGAGGCAATGAGCAGTTCTTC; CDR3: CASSATAGGRGNEQFF
size: -; J: TRBJ2-1; D: TRBD1; V: TRBV20-1; length: 16; DNA: TGCAGTGCTCGGGACAGGGTCCGGGAGGTAGGCGTTGAGCAGTTCTTC; CDR3: CSARDRVREVGVEQFF
size: -; J: TRBJ1-2; D: -; V: TRBV28; length: 14; DNA: TGTGCCAGCAGTCAATCCGGAAGGCCCTGGGGCTACACCTTC; CDR3: CASSQSGRPWGYTF
size: many; J: TRBJ2-3; D: TRBD1; V: TRBV20-1; length: 14; DNA: TGCAGTGCTTTAGGGGGCCCAAAGGCGGATACGCAGTATTTT; CDR3: CSALGGPKADTQYF
size: few; J: TRBJ1-2; D: -; V: TRBV27; length: 15; DNA: TGTGCCAGCAGTCTAGACCTCAGGGGCCCCTATGGCTACACCTTC; CDR3: CASSLDLRGPYGYTF
size: -; J: TRBJ2-1; D: TRBD2; V: TRBV3-1; length: 14; DNA: TGTGCCAGCAGCTCCGGGGTAGCGGGAGGTCAGCAGTTCTTC; CDR3: CASSSGVAGGQQFF
size: -; J: TRBJ2-5; D: -; V: TRBV6-5; length: 15; DNA: TGTGCCAGCAGTTACCAGGGCGTAGGATCTGAGACCCAGTACTTC; CDR3: CASSYQGVGSETQYF
size: -; J: TRBJ2-3; D: TRBD2; V: TRBV7-2; length: 15; DNA: TGTGCCAGCAGCTTTAGCGGGGACGGCACAGATACGCAGTATTTT; CDR3: CASSFSGDGTDTQYF
size: few; J: TRBJ2-3; D: -; V: TRBV20-1; length: 12; DNA: TGCAGTGCAACGCCGTCCACAGATACGCAGTATTTT; CDR3: CSATPSTDTQYF
size: few; J: TRBJ1-2; D: TRBD1; V: TRBV7-9; length: 15; DNA: TGTGCCAGCAGCTTAGAACTGGACAGGGTAGATGGCTACACCTTC; CDR3: CASSLELDRVDGYTF
size: -; J: TRBJ2-7; D: TRBD1; V: TRBV18; length: 17; DNA: TGTGCCAGCTCACTAAATAGTCGCCCAGGGGGCGATTACGAGCAGTACTTC; CDR3: CASSLNSRPGGDYEQYF
size: many; J: TRBJ2-1; D: -; V: TRBV19; length: 15; DNA: TGTGCCAGTAGTATAAGTGGGATAGGAAACAATGAGCAGTTCTTC; CDR3: CASSISGIGNNEQFF
size: few; J: TRBJ2-3; D: -; V: TRBV7-3; length: 15; DNA: TGTGCCAGCAGCTTAGGTCAACTTAACACAGATACGCAGTATTTT; CDR3: CASSLGQLNTDTQYF
size: -; J: TRBJ2-4; D: -; V: TRBV11-2; length: 16; DNA: TGTGCCAGCAGTGATAGGGACCGCCTAGCCAAAAACATTCAGTACTTC; CDR3: CASSDRDRLAKNIQYF
size: many; J: TRBJ2-7; D: -; V: TRBV7-3; length: 13; DNA: TGTGCCAGCAGCTTCTTACCAGAGCGGGAGCAGTACTTC; CDR3: CASSFLPEREQYF
size: -; J: TRBJ2-1; D: -; V: TRBV9; length: 15; DNA: TGTGCCAGCAGTCCCCAGGGGGGACTCTACAATGAGCAGTTCTTC; CDR3: CASSPQGGLYNEQFF
size: -; J: TRBJ2-5; D: -; V: TRBV7-2; length: 15; DNA: TGTGCCAGCAGCTTAGAGGCAGGGACCCAAGAGACCCAGTACTTC; CDR3: CASSLEAGTQETQYF
size: few; J: TRBJ2-3; D: TRBD2; V: TRBV7-2; length: 18; DNA: TGTGCCAGCAGCTTAGTGGGGACTAGCGGGGGCCAGGGGGATACGCAGTATTTT; CDR3: CASSLVGTSGGQGDTQYF
size: many; J: TRBJ2-1; D: TRBD2; V: TRBV7-3; length: 20; DNA: TGTGCCAGCAGCTTACGGTCGGGGGCGGGAGGGCCGAGGGACGACAATGAGCAGTTCTTC; CDR3: CASSLRSGAGGPRDDNEQFF
size: -; J: TRBJ1-2; D: -; V: TRBV12-3/TRBV12-4; length: 12; DNA: TGTGCCAGCAGTTTAGCGGTCGCTGGCTACACCTTC; CDR3: CASSLAVAGYTF
size: -; J: TRBJ2-3; D: -; V: TRBV29-1; length: 11; DNA: TGCAGCGTCGCTGACACAGATACGCAGTATTTT; CDR3: CSVADTDTQYF
size: few; J: TRBJ1-5; D: TRBD1; V: TRBV20-1; length: 13; DNA: TGCAGTGCTCGGACAGGGAACGATCAGCCCCAGCATTTT; CDR3: CSARTGNDQPQHF
size: many; J: TRBJ2-1; D: TRBD2; V: TRBV12-3/TRBV12-4; length: 16; DNA: TGTGCCAGCAGTCTTAGCGGGCCCGGGCGGGGCAATGAGCAGTTCTTC; CDR3: CASSLSGPGRGNEQFF
size: few; J: TRBJ1-2; D: -; V: TRBV7-9; length: 12; DNA: TGTGCCAGCGCCCGGGTTGACTATGGCTACACCTTC; CDR3: CASARVDYGYTF
size: few; J: TRBJ2-5; D: -; V: TRBV4-3; length: 14; DNA: TGCGCCAGCAGCCATGGGCGGGGACAAGAGACCCAGTACTTC; CDR3: CASSHGRGQETQYF
size: few; J: TRBJ2-3; D: TRBD1; V: TRBV5-1; length: 15; DNA: TGCGCCAGCAGCCAGCCGGGACAGGACACAGATACGCAGTATTTT; CDR3: CASSQPGQDTDTQYF
size: -; J: TRBJ1-6; D: -; V: TRBV28; length: 13; DNA: TGTGCCATCAAGGGGGTCCATAATTCACCCCTCCACTTT; CDR3: CAIKGVHNSPLHF
size: -; J: TRBJ2-7; D: -; V: TRBV10-3; length: 14; DNA: TGTGCCATCATTGGAAACGGGATGTTGCACGAGCAGTACTTC; CDR3: CAIIGNGMLHEQYF
size: many; J: TRBJ2-2; D: TRBD2; V: TRBV12-3/TRBV12-4; length: 16; DNA: TGTGCCAGCAGCCCGTGGACTAGCGGTGCCACCGGGGAGCTGTTTTTT; CDR3: CASSPWTSGATGELFF
size: few; J: TRBJ2-5; D: -; V: TRBV6-2/TRBV6-3; length: 11; DNA: TGTGCCAGCAAACTTCAAGAGACCCAGTACTTC; CDR3: CASKLQETQYF
size: many; J: TRBJ1-1; D: -; V: TRBV7-2; length: 14; DNA: TGTGCCAGCAGCTTAAACAGCGTCGGAACTGAAGCTTTCTTT; CDR3: CASSLNSVGTEAFF
size: few; J: TRBJ2-1; D: TRBD1; V: TRBV6-2/TRBV6-3; length: 22; DNA: TGTGCCAGCAGTTACCCCGAACACCCTCAACAGCGGGACAGGGGAGCCTACAATGAGCAGTTCTTC; CDR3: CASSYPEHPQQRDRGAYNEQFF
size: few; J: TRBJ2-1; D: -; V: TRBV4-2; length: 16; DNA: TGTGCCAGCAGCCAAGATCAGAGGGCGGTCTACAATGAGCAGTTCTTC; CDR3: CASSQDQRAVYNEQFF
size: many; J: TRBJ2-7; D: TRBD1; V: TRBV28; length: 17; DNA: TGTGCCAGCAGTTCCCCGGGACAGCCAAACGGAGTTTACGAGCAGTACTTC; CDR3: CASSSPGQPNGVYEQYF
size: many; J: TRBJ2-1; D: -; V: TRBV7-2; length: 12; DNA: TGTGCCAGCAGCTCGTGGATGGATGAGCAGTTCTTC; CDR3: CASSSWMDEQFF
size: few; J: TRBJ2-6; D: -; V: TRBV7-9; length: 12; DNA: TGTGCCAGCAGCTTAACGGCCAACGTCCTGACTTTC; CDR3: CASSLTANVLTF
size: -; J: TRBJ2-1; D: TRBD2; V: TRBV20-1; length: 14; DNA: TGCAGTGCCCGAAGCCCTAGCGGGAGTAATGAGCAGTTCTTC; CDR3: CSARSPSGSNEQFF
size: -; J: TRBJ2-3; D: -; V: TRBV6-1; length: 17; DNA: TGTGCCAGCAGTCACGTTACGGACAAGCGGGTAACAGATACGCAGTATTTT; CDR3: CASSHVTDKRVTDTQYF
size: few; J: TRBJ2-5; D: -; V: TRBV7-6; length: 15; DNA: TGTGCCAGCAGTCCGGGGGGCGGACTGCTGGAGACCCAGTACTTC; CDR3: CASSPGGGLLETQYF
size: few; J: TRBJ2-3; D: -; V: TRBV27; length: 18; DNA: TGTGCCAGCAACCCTAGCACATTAGGAGGAAGGAAGACAGATACGCAGTATTTT; CDR3: CASNPSTLGGRKTDTQYF
size: few; J: TRBJ2-1; D: -; V: TRBV6-2/TRBV6-3; length: 13; DNA: TGTGCCAGCAGTAAAGGGGGACGGAATGAGCAGTTCTTC; CDR3: CASSKGGRNEQFF
size: few; J: TRBJ1-5; D: TRBD1; V: TRBV19; length: 13; DNA: TGTGCCAGTAGCGGACAGGTTTATCAGCCCCAGCATTTT; CDR3: CASSGQVYQPQHF
size: few; J: TRBJ2-2; D: TRBD1; V: TRBV27; length: 15; DNA: TGTGCCAGCAGTCCCAGGGACAGCCAGCGCGGGGAGCTGTTTTTT; CDR3: CASSPRDSQRGELFF